This T cell receptor (beta chain) was found in a study of molecular identifiers for immune sequencing clone quantification. Study-wide findings and caveats: Whereas clones above 20 RNA copies held under 1% of naive-cell molecules, they held over 97% of effector molecules.

The germline V gene has CDR1 SGHAT and CDR2 FQNNGV. The CDR3 has 15 residues. V was clipped by 0 bases and J by 7 bases; unmatched bases: 6. To note about this clonotype: Its antigen is as yet unknown. Possible read error: a much larger clone is one base away.

Each CDR3 protein is one row after TCRdb ran MiXCR on the PCR reads. The sample holds 62,000 or so distinct CDR3 sequences; 15% to 20% are singletons and the top ten take around 1.5%. A CD8+CD4-CCR7+CD45RA+ phenotype served as the sorting definition for naive CD8 T cells. This sequence was found in a human donor in good health. Some libraries in this study had Jurkat cell RNA spiked in. Material: naive CD8+ T cells from blood, with Jurkat cell RNA spiked in. As for subset: FACS-sorted CD8+CD4-CCR7+CD45RA+ naive T cells. The J gene is TRBJ2-5, the V gene TRBV11-2, with 9 positions matching TRBD2. The CDR3 DNA reads TGTGCCAGCAGCTTAGAACTAGCGGGTTTGGGGACCCAGTACTTC. This gives the protein CASSLELAGLGTQYF.